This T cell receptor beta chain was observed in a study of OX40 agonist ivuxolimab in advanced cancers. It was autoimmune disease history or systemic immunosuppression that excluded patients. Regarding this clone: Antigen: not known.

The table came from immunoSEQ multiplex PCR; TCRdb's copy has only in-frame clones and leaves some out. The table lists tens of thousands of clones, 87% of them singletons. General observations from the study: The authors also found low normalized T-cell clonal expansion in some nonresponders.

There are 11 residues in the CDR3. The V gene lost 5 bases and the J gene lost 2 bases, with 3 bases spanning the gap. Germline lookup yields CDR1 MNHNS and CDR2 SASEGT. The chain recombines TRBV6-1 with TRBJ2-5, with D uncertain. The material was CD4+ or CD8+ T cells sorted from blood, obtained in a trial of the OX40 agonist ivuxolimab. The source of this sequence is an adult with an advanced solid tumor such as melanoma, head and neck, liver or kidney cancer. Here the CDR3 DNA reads TGTGCCAGCAGTTATCAAGAGACCCAGTACTTC. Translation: CASSYQETQYF.